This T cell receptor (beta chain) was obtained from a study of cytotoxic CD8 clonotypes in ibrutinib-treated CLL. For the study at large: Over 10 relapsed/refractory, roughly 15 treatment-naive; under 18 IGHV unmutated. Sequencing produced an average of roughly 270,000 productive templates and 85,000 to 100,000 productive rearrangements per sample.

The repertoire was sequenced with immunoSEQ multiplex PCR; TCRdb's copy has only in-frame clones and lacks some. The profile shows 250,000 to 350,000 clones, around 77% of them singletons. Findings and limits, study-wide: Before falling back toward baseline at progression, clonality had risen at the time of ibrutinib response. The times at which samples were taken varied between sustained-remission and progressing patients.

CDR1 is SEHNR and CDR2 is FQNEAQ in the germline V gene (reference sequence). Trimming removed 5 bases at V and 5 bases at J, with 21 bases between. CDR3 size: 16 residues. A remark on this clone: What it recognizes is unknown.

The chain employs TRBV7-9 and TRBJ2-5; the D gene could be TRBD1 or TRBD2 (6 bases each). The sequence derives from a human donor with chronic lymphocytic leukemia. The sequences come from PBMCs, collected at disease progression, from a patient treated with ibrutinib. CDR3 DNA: TGTGCCAGCAGCCCGACGGGGGCAGGGGTGGGGGAGACCCAGTACTTC. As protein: CASSPTGAGVGETQYF.